The clone carrying this T cell receptor (beta chain) has just a few counts. TCRdb called the reads again in MiXCR, with one record for every CDR3 protein. The sample contains 250,000 to 350,000 distinct CDR3 sequences, roughly 23% of which appear only once. These data belong to a study of T cell repertoires in cytomegalovirus infection. Study-level background: Matching HLA type and CMV infection were both indicated by public TCR beta signatures.

CDR3 length: 13 amino acids. The V end was cut by 0 bases, the J end by 9 bases, with 9 bases between. The germline CDR1 and CDR2 sequences are MNHEY and SVGAGI. The V call is TRBV6-5, the J call TRBJ2-1; possibly TRBD2 for D (5 bases). Sequencing was carried out using PBMCs. The receptor was isolated from a human donor in good health (CMV status not recorded). Some clones in this sample may be carry-over from other donors' samples. This CDR3 is CASSYSAVSEQFF. CDR3 DNA: TGTGCCAGCAGTTACTCAGCGGTGTCTGAGCAGTTCTTC.